This note documents a single T cell receptor (beta chain) sequence. Trimming cost V 4 bases and J 0 bases, with 31 bases left between them. Per germline, CDR1 SGHTA and CDR2 FQGTGA. There are 22 residues in the CDR3. This sample was taken from a study of shared T cell receptors in the human thymus. TCRdb's copy holds only in-frame clones and misses some; the assay was immunoSEQ multiplex PCR. Of hundreds of thousands of clones detected, approximately 87% appear once; the ten largest clones hold about 0.01%. This same sample was also taken into another study, of human thymus T cells. This second study notes: Healthy Finnish infants having corrective surgery for congenital heart defects served as donors. Among unrelated individuals, related research reported thymic repertoires that overlapped highly.

The clonotype was recovered from a boy under three years old with a congenital heart defect. This chain joins TRBV7-3 and TRBJ2-4; D is possibly TRBD2 (6 bases). Material: thymocytes. The CDR3 nucleotides are TGTGCCAGCAGCTACCATCCGAACTCCCAGCGGGTGCTAGAACAAGCCAAAAACATTCAGTACTTC. Its protein product is CASSYHPNSQRVLEQAKNIQYF.